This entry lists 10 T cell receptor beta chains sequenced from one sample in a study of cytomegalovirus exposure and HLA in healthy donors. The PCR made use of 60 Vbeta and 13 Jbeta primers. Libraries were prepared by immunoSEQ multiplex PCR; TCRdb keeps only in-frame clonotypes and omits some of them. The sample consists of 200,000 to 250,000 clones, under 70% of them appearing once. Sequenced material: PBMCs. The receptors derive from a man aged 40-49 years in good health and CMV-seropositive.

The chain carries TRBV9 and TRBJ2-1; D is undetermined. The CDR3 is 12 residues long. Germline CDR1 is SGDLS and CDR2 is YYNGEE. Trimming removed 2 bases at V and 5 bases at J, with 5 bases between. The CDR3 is CASSVSDNEQFF. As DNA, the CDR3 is TGTGCCAGCAGCGTTTCAGACAATGAGCAGTTCTTC. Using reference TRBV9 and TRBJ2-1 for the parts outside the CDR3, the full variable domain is DSGVTQTPKHLITATGQRVTLRCSPRSGDLSVYWYQQSLDQGLQFLIQYYNGEERAKGNILERFSAQQFPDLHSELNLSSLELGDSALYFCASSVSDNEQFFGPGTRLTVL.

The CDR3, as DNA: TGCGCACGGGGGGCGGGGGGGCCGACAGGGGTAGGGGAGCAGTACTTC. Amino acid sequence: CARGAGGPTGVGEQYF. The gene calls are TRBV10-1 and TRBJ2-7, with a weak D call TRBD2 (9 bases). The CDR3 consists of 16 residues. CDR1 and CDR2 from the germline V gene are WNHNN and SYGVQD (reference sequence).

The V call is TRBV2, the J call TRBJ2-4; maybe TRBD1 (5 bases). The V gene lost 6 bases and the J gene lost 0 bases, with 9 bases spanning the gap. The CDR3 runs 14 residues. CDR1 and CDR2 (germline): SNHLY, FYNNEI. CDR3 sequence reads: CASSATEAKNIQYF. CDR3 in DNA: TGTGCCAGCAGCGCGACAGAAGCCAAAAACATTCAGTACTTC. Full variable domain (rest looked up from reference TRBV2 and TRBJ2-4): EPEVTQTPSHQVTQMGQEVILRCVPISNHLYFYWYRQILGQKVEFLVSFYNNEISEKSEIFDDQFSVERPDGSNFTLKIRSTKLEDSAMYFCASSATEAKNIQYFGAGTRLSVL.

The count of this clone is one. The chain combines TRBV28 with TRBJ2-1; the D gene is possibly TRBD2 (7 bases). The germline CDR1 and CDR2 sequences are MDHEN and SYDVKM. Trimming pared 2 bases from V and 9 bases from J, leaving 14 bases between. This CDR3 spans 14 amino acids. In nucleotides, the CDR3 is TGTGCCAGCAGTTTAGTGGGGGGGGCAGTTGAGCAGTTCTTC. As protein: CASSLVGGAVEQFF.

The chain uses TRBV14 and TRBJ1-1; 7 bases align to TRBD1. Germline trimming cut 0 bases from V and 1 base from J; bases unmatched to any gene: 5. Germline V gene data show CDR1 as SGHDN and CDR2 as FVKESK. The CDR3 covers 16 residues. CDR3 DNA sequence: TGTGCCAGCAGCCAAGATCTGGACAGGTGGAACACTGAAGCTTTCTTT. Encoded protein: CASSQDLDRWNTEAFF. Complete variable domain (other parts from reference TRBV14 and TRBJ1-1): EAGVTQFPSHSVIEKGQTVTLRCDPISGHDNLYWYRRVMGKEIKFLLHFVKESKQDESGMPNNRFLAERTGGTYSTLKVQPAELEDSGVYFCASSQDLDRWNTEAFFGQGTRLTVV.

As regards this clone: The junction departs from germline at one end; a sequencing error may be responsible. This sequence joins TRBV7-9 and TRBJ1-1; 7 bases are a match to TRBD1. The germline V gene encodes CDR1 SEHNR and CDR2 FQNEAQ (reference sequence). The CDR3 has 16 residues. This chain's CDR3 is CSSPPGTAYTGTEAFF. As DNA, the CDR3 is TGTTCCAGCCCCCCCGGGACAGCTTATACAGGCACTGAAGCTTTCTTT.

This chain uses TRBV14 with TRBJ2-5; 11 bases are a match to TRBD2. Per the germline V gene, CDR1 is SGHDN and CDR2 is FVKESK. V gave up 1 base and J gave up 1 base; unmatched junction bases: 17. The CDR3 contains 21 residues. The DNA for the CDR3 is TGTGCCAGCAGCCAAGTGGTTAGCGGGGGGGCCCTGGGTGATGGCCAAGAGACCCAGTACTTC. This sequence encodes CASSQVVSGGALGDGQETQYF.

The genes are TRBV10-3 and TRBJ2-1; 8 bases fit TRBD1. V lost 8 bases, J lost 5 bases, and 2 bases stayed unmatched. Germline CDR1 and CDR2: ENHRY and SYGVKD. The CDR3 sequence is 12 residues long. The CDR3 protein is CAIGQGNNEQFF. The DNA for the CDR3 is TGTGCCATCGGACAGGGAAACAATGAGCAGTTCTTC.

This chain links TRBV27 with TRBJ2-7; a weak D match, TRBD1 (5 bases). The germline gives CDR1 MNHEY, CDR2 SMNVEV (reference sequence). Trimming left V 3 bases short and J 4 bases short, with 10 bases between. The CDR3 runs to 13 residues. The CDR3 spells CASSFRGGYEQYF. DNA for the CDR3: TGTGCCAGCAGTTTTAGGGGTGGGTACGAGCAGTACTTC.

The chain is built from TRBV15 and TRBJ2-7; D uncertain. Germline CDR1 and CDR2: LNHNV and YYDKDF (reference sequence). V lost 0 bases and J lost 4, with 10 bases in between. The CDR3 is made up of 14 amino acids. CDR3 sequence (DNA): TGTGCCACCAGCAGAGATCCTACCATGTACGAGCAGTACTTC. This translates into CATSRDPTMYEQYF.